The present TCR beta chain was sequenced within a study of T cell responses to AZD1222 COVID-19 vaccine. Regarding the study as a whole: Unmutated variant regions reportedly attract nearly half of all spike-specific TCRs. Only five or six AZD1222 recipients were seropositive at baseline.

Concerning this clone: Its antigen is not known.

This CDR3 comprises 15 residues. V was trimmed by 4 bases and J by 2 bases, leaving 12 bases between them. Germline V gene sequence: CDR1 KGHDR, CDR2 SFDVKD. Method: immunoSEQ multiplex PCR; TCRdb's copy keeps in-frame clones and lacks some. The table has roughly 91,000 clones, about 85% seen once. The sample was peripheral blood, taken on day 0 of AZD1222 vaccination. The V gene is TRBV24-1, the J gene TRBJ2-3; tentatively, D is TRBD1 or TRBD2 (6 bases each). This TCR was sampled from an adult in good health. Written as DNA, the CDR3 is TGTGCCACCAGTGAGGCGGGACATCCCACAGATACGCAGTATTTT. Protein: CATSEAGHPTDTQYF.